One sample yielded the 30 T cell receptor beta chains listed below, sequenced in a study of T cells in Graves' hyperthyroidism and ophthalmopathy (dated by TCRdb to between 2018 and 2020). Library method: multiplex PCR. TCRdb shows the sequencer as Illumina HiSeq 2000. The TCR beta CDR3 regions were amplified from RNA transcripts. The TCR CDR3 was subjected to a first round of RT-PCR using the HTBI primer set and the Qiagen OneStep RT-PCR kit. TCRdb took the public reads, trimmed them with fastp at Q25, ran MiXCR for clone calling and kept in-frame beta chains. Each record represents a unique CDR3 protein, reported with the most common genes and DNA among its rows. The table for this sample lists approximately 710,000 distinct CDR3 sequences; about 18% of them were counted only once. In total, the top ten clones hold roughly 15% of the sample. Material for sequencing was blood. Receptors were obtained from a man between 45 and 60 years old with Graves' hyperthyroidism.

The sample holds many counts of this clonotype. CDR3 region: CASSLRQGCGYTF. Written as DNA, the CDR3 is TGTGCCAGCAGCCTTCGACAGGGATGTGGCTACACCTTC. The chain uses TRBV7-3 and TRBJ1-2; 7 bases fit TRBD1. The ends lost 5 bases at V and 7 bases at J; junction bases unmatched: 7. Germline CDR1 and CDR2: SGHTA and FQGTGA. The CDR3 has 13 amino acids.

V and J are TRBV24-1 and TRBJ2-1, with TRBD2 matching 9 bases. V gave up 2 bases and J gave up 5 bases; unmatched junction bases: 3. This CDR3 comprises 15 residues. CDR1 is KGHDR and CDR2 is SFDVKD in the germline V gene. CDR3 nucleotides: TGTGCCACCAGTGATTCCGGACTAGCGAACAATGAGCAGTTCTTC. This gives the protein CATSDSGLANNEQFF.

Turning to this clonotype: The CDR3 does not close with the conserved phenylalanine or tryptophan, likely indicating a read error. The chain employs TRBV3-1 and TRBJ2-5, with TRBD1 matching over 7 bases. The germline V gene encodes CDR1 LGHDT and CDR2 YNNKEL (reference sequence). CDR3 size: 15 residues. V lost 4 bases and J lost 2; bases outside the gene matches: 7. CDR3 sequence reads: CASSLTGTEQETQYS. The CDR3 nucleotides read TGTGCCAGCAGCCTAACCGGGACAGAGCAAGAGACCCAGTACTCC.

This sequence joins TRBV28 and TRBJ2-5; possible D gene TRBD1, 6 bases. Germline V lookup: CDR1 MDHEN, CDR2 SYDVKM. There are 15 residues in the CDR3. The germline V and J ends were trimmed by 5 bases and 5 bases, with 18 bases remaining between them. CDR3 residues: CASSGRARRGETQYF. The CDR3 nucleotides read TGTGCCAGCAGTGGCCGGGCCCGAAGGGGGGAGACCCAGTACTTC.

A few counts support this clonotype. The chain recombines TRBV29-1 with TRBJ2-1; no clear D. The CDR3 is 11 amino acids. V was trimmed by 1 base and J by 10 bases, leaving 8 bases between them. The germline CDR1 and CDR2 sequences are SQVTM and ANQGSEA. CDR3 sequence reads: CSVEGLAEQFF. The CDR3 nucleotides are TGCAGCGTTGAAGGGTTGGCCGAGCAGTTCTTC.

This clonotype was counted between two and nine times. This chain links TRBV7-8 with TRBJ2-5; the D gene is possibly TRBD2 (5 bases). CDR1 and CDR2 from the germline V gene are SGHVS and FQNEAQ. The V end lost 5 bases, the J end lost 5 bases, and 18 bases lay between the germline ends. The CDR3 loop spans 15 amino acids. The CDR3 region has the DNA TGTGCCAGCAGCCCGAGCGGTGCTCGAGGGGAGACCCAGTACTTC. This encodes CASSPSGARGETQYF.

This clonotype has ten or more counts. V and J are TRBV11-2 and TRBJ2-2; no clear D gene. The CDR3 totals 16 residues. V lost 5 bases and J lost 5, with 18 bases in between. The germline gives CDR1 SGHAT, CDR2 FQNNGV. CDR3 nucleotide sequence: TGTGCCAGCAGCCGCCAGACGGCCTCCCCGACCGGGGAGCTGTTTTTT. Translating gives CASSRQTASPTGELFF.

This clonotype was observed a handful of times. As DNA, the CDR3 is TGTGCCAGCAGCCAAGTTTTAGGTAGCGGGAGAGAGACGCCCTACGAGCAGTACTTC. This encodes CASSQVLGSGRETPYEQYF. This chain links TRBV3-1 with TRBJ2-7; 9 bases are shared with TRBD2. V gave up 1 base and J gave up 2 bases; unmatched junction bases: 15. The CDR3 totals 19 residues. Germline V CDR1 and CDR2: LGHDT, YNNKEL (reference sequence).

This clonotype was found a few times. The chain uses TRBV20-1 and TRBJ1-4; TRBD1 matches 7 bases. V gave up 3 bases and J gave up 0 bases; unmatched junction bases: 4. The CDR3 contains 15 residues. The germline V gene has CDR1 DFQATT and CDR2 SNEGSKA (reference sequence). CDR3 nucleotides: TGCAGTGCTAGGGGACAGAAAGCAACTAATGAAAAACTGTTTTTT. It translates to CSARGQKATNEKLFF.

This clonotype was picked up many times. J is TRBJ2-1 and V is TRBV7-9, with 13 bases lining up with TRBD2. Germline lookup yields CDR1 SEHNR and CDR2 FQNEAQ (reference sequence). There are 17 residues in the CDR3. The trim removed 5 bases at V and 5 bases at J, leaving 9 bases unmatched. The chain's CDR3 is CASSTRLAGGNHNEQFF. The CDR3 DNA is TGTGCCAGCAGCACCCGACTAGCGGGAGGAAACCACAATGAGCAGTTCTTC. Using reference TRBV7-9 and TRBJ2-1 for the parts outside the CDR3, the full variable domain is DTGVSQNPRHKITKRGQNVTFRCDPISEHNRLYWYRQTLGQGPEFLTYFQNEAQLEKSRLLSDRFSAERPKGSFSTLEIQRTEQGDSAMYLCASSTRLAGGNHNEQFFGPGTRLTVL.

J is TRBJ2-2 and V is TRBV5-1; weak D call: TRBD2 (6 bases). Trimming removed 0 bases from V and 2 bases from J, with 11 bases in between. CDR1 and CDR2 from the germline V gene are SGHRS and YFSETQ. CDR3 length equals 16 residues. The CDR3 DNA sequence: TGCGCCAGCAGCTTGGACCTTAGCGGTAACACCGGGGAGCTGTTTTTT. It encodes CASSLDLSGNTGELFF.

The gene calls are TRBV6-1 and TRBJ2-2; D perhaps matches TRBD1 (5 bases). The germline V gene encodes CDR1 MNHNS and CDR2 SASEGT. The CDR3 has 16 residues. V shed 2 bases and J shed 2 bases, with 12 bases lying between them. CDR3 region: CASSELPGRNTGELFF. The CDR3 coding sequence is TGTGCCAGCAGTGAATTACCAGGGCGTAACACCGGGGAGCTGTTTTTT.

This clonotype has a count of ten or more. The V and J genes are TRBV18 and TRBJ2-1, with D possibly TRBD2 on 5 matching bases. V was shortened by 3 bases and J by 8 bases, with 14 bases between the two germline ends. CDR1 and CDR2 (germline): KGHSH, LQKENI. The CDR3 spans 14 residues. The CDR3 DNA is TGTGCCAGCTCACCCAGGACTCGCAACTATGAGCAGTTCTTC. Its protein is CASSPRTRNYEQFF.

Concerning this clonotype itself: At one of its ends the junction is not consistent with the germline gene, which may arise from a read error. The CDR3 protein is CASSLGEAYEQYF. The CDR3 DNA reads TGTGCTAGCAGCTTAGGGGAGGCCTACGAGCAGTACTTC. V is TRBV7-7 and J is TRBJ2-7, with TRBD2 as a possible D gene (6 bases). CDR1 is SSHAT, CDR2 FNYEAQ, per germline (reference sequence). This CDR3 is 13 amino acids long. Complete variable domain (other parts from reference TRBV7-7 and TRBJ2-7): GAGVSQSPRYKVTKRGQDVTLRCDPISSHATLYWYQQALGQGPEFLTYFNYEAQPDKSGLPSDRFSAERPEGSISTLTIQRTEQRDSAMYRCASSLGEAYEQYFGPGTRLTVT.

There are many counts of this clonotype. The chain employs TRBV28 and TRBJ2-7; D might be TRBD1 (6 bases). The CDR3 sequence is 13 residues long. Per the germline V gene, CDR1 is MDHEN and CDR2 is SYDVKM. V was clipped by 5 bases and J by 1 base, with 9 bases between them. The CDR3 loop reads CASSRDISYEQYF. The CDR3, as DNA: TGTGCCAGCAGTCGGGACATTTCCTACGAGCAGTACTTC.

There are a few counts of this clonotype. The chain combines TRBV20-1 with TRBJ1-1, with D possibly TRBD1 on 5 matching bases. The ends were cut back, 4 bases at V and 1 base at J, with 13 bases in the middle. Germline CDR1 and CDR2: DFQATT and SNEGSKA (reference sequence). The CDR3 runs 14 residues. The CDR3 sequence: CSAIRGGGNTEAFF. In nucleotides, the CDR3 is TGCAGTGCTATTCGTGGGGGTGGGAACACTGAAGCTTTCTTT.

This clonotype was seen ten or more times. This chain uses TRBV6-1 with TRBJ1-2; D is unclear. Trimming left V 5 bases short and J 6 bases short, with 10 bases between. The CDR3 spans 12 residues. Germline V gene sequence: CDR1 MNHNS, CDR2 SASEGT. The CDR3 region has the DNA TGTGCCAGCAGTTCTAGTCCCGATGGCTACACCTTC. Translating gives CASSSSPDGYTF.

This clonotype was observed many times. CDR3 region: CASSPISGGYEQYF. The CDR3 nucleotides read TGTGCCAGCAGCCCAATCTCGGGGGGGTACGAGCAGTACTTC. V and J are TRBV13 and TRBJ2-7; 8 bases line up with TRBD2. Germline CDR1 PRHDT, CDR2 FYEKMQ (reference sequence). This CDR3 comprises 14 residues. With 5 bases clipped from V and 4 bases from J, the junction kept 7 bases outside the gene matches.

This chain connects TRBV19 to TRBJ1-5; 9 bases are shared with TRBD1. Trimming took 6 bases from V and 7 from J; bases not matched to a gene: 7. Germline CDR1 LNHDA, CDR2 SQIVND (reference sequence). CDR3 length: 14 amino acids. CDR3 residues: CASRGQGGMQPQHF. The CDR3 bases are TGTGCCAGTAGGGGACAGGGAGGGATGCAGCCCCAGCATTTT.

In this sample, this clonotype turned up many times. The rearrangement uses TRBV7-9 and TRBJ2-7; 7 bases line up with TRBD2. V lost 4 bases to trimming and J lost 1 base; unmatched junction nucleotides: 10. The V gene's germline CDR1 is SEHNR and CDR2 FQNEAQ (reference sequence). CDR3 length: 16 residues. CDR3 amino acids: CASSSPGMRGSYEQYF. CDR3 coding DNA: TGTGCCAGCAGCTCGCCCGGGATGCGGGGGTCCTACGAGCAGTACTTC.

This clonotype was observed many times. The chain joins TRBV12-3 or TRBV12-4 to TRBJ1-2; D is unresolved. There are 15 residues in the CDR3. V lost 5 bases, J lost 2 bases, and 15 bases lay in between. The CDR3 spells CASSPRREANYGYTF. CDR3 in DNA: TGTGCCAGCAGTCCCCGTAGGGAAGCCAACTATGGCTACACCTTC.

The CDR3 is CSVDTGGSGNTIYF. In nucleotides, the CDR3 is TGCAGCGTTGATACAGGGGGCTCTGGAAACACCATATATTTT. This chain uses TRBV29-1 with TRBJ1-3, with 8 bases identical to TRBD1. The trim removed 3 bases at V and 0 bases at J, leaving 1 base unmatched. This CDR3 is 14 amino acids long. Per the germline V gene, CDR1 is SQVTM and CDR2 is ANQGSEA.

Worth noting for this clonotype: One end of the junction fails to match germline, which may point to a read error. The chain couples TRBV5-1 to TRBJ1-4; 7 positions match TRBD1. CDR1 is SGHRS, CDR2 YFSETQ, per germline. The CDR3 is 14 residues long. CDR3 coding DNA: TGTGCCAGCAGCTTATATGGGGACAGTCCGAGACTGTTTTTT. The encoded protein is CASSLYGDSPRLFF. Supplemented by reference TRBV5-1 and TRBJ1-4, the full variable domain reads KAGVTQTPRYLIKTRGQQVTLSCSPISGHRSVSWYQQTPGQGLQFLFEYFSETQRNKGNFPGRFSGRQFSNSRSEMNVSTLELGDSALYLCASSLYGDSPRLFFGSGTQLSVL.

This clonotype has ten or more counts. This chain connects TRBV29-1 to TRBJ2-1, with 11 bases fitting TRBD2. The CDR3 is made up of 14 amino acids. The germline V gene encodes CDR1 SQVTM and CDR2 ANQGSEA. J lost 6 bases, V lost 7 bases, and 8 bases had no gene match. The CDR3 nucleotides read TGCAGCGGATCCCCTAGCGGGAGGCTCAATGAGCAGTTCTTC. Translating gives CSGSPSGRLNEQFF.

At least ten counts were recorded for this clonotype. This chain joins TRBV3-1 and TRBJ1-1, with D possibly TRBD1 on 5 matching bases. Germline loops: CDR1 LGHDT, CDR2 YNNKEL (reference sequence). Between the trimmed V and J ends, which lost 3 bases and 4 bases, there was a span of 15 bases. The CDR3 is 15 amino acids. The CDR3 nucleotides read TGTGCCAGCAGCCACTCGCAGGGACGGGTCACTGAAGCTTTCTTT. The encoded protein is CASSHSQGRVTEAFF.

This clonotype was detected ten times or more. The CDR3 reads CASSSTISRTYSYNEQFF. CDR3 bases: TGTGCCAGCAGCTCGACCATATCTAGGACTTACTCCTACAATGAGCAGTTCTTC. The genes are TRBV11-2 and TRBJ2-1; D possibly corresponds to TRBD2 (5 bases). CDR3 length: 18 residues. Between the trimmed V and J ends, which lost 4 bases and 0 bases, there was a span of 19 bases. Germline loops: CDR1 SGHAT, CDR2 FQNNGV.

The chain recombines TRBV24-1 with TRBJ2-1; D may be TRBD2 (5 bases). Germline V gene sequence: CDR1 KGHDR, CDR2 SFDVKD. V lost 0 bases to trimming and J lost 0 bases, with 11 bases between them. The CDR3 contains 17 residues. In DNA form, the CDR3 reads TGTGCCACCAGTGATTTGGGTTCTAGCAGCTCCTACAATGAGCAGTTCTTC. Translated: CATSDLGSSSSYNEQFF.

The chain couples TRBV4-1 to TRBJ2-1; D is possibly TRBD1 (6 bases). The length of the CDR3 is 16 residues. Germline V gene lookup returns CDR1 MGHRA and CDR2 YSYEKL. Trimming took 2 bases from V and 4 from J, leaving 15 bases between them. The CDR3 bases are TGCGCCAGCAGCCAACAAGACAGGAGTCCATACAATGAGCAGTTCTTC. Encoded protein: CASSQQDRSPYNEQFF.

This clonotype has only a few counts. The chain carries TRBV10-2 and TRBJ2-1; D remains unclear. CDR1 and CDR2 from the germline V gene are WSHSY and SAAADI. CDR3 size: 12 residues. V was pared by 2 bases and J by 8 bases, with 7 bases between. The DNA of the CDR3 is TGCGCCAGCAGTGAGGCCCTTGATGAGCAGTTCTTC. Its protein is CASSEALDEQFF.

This clonotype was observed at least ten times. The V and J genes are TRBV7-2 and TRBJ1-2, with a possible D match to TRBD1 (6 bases). V lost 1 base to trimming and J lost 4 bases, with 16 bases between them. The CDR3 contains 16 residues. In germline, CDR1 is SGHTA, CDR2 FQGNSA. The CDR3 nucleotides are TGTGCCAGCAGCTTAGGGTCAGGGGCGGTTGGCTATGGCTACACCTTC. Its protein product is CASSLGSGAVGYGYTF. The entire variable domain, with the rest obtained from reference TRBV7-2 and TRBJ1-2, is as follows: GAGVSQSPSNKVTEKGKDVELRCDPISGHTALYWYRQSLGQGLEFLIYFQGNSAPDKSGLPSDRFSAERTGGSVSTLTIQRTQQEDSAVYLCASSLGSGAVGYGYTFGSGTRLTVV.